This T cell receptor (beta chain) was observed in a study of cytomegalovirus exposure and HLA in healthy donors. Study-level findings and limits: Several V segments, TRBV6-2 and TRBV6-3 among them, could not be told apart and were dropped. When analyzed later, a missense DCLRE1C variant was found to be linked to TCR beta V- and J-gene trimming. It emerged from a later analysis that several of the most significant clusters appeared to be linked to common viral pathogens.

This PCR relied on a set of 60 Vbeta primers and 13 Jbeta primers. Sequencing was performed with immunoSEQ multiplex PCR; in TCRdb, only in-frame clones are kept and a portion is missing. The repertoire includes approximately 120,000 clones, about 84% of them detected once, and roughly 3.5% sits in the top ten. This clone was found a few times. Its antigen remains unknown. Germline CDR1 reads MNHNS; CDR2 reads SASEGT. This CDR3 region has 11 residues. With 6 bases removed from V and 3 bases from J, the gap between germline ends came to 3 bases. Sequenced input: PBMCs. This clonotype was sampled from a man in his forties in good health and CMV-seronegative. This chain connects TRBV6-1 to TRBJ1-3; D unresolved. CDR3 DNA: TGTGCCAGCAGCTTTGGAAACACCATATATTTT. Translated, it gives CASSFGNTIYF.